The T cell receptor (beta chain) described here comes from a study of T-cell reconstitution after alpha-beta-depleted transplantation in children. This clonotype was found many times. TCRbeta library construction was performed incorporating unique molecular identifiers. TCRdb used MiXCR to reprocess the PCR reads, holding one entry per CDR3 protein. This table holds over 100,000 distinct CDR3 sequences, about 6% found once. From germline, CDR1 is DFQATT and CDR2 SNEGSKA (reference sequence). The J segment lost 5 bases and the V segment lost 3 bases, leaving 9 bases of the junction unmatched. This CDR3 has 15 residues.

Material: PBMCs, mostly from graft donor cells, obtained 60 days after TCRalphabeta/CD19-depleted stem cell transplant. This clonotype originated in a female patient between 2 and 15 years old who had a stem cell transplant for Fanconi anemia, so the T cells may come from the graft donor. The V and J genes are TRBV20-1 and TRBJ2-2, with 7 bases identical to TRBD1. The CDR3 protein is CSARDDRVVTGELFF. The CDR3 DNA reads TGCAGTGCTAGGGATGACAGGGTCGTAACCGGGGAGCTGTTTTTT.